This section outlines one T cell receptor (beta chain) sequence together with its context. This CDR3 is built from 16 residues. V dropped 4 bases and J dropped 0; count of bases not matched to a gene: 5. In germline, CDR1 is KGHSH, CDR2 LQKENI. These data are taken from a study of blood T cell repertoires in COVID-19. Clones were sequenced by immunoSEQ multiplex PCR, and TCRdb holds only the in-frame ones, with some missing. The sample contains approximately 210,000 clones, about 90% of which appear only once. The chain is built from TRBV18 and TRBJ1-4, with TRBD1 matching 7 bases. Sequencing input: peripheral blood. The clonotype comes from a man between 40 and 49 years old with active or convalescent COVID-19. The CDR3 loop is CASSLGQAATNEKLFF. In DNA form, the CDR3 reads TGTGCCAGCTCACTCGGACAGGCCGCAACTAATGAAAAACTGTTTTTT.